Listed below are T cell receptor beta chains from one sample, sequenced in a study of vaccination effects on CD4 cells after COVID-19. Method: immunoSEQ multiplex PCR; TCRdb's copy keeps in-frame clones and lacks some. The sample comprises 65,000 to 85,000 clones, 75% to 90% of which are singletons, and less than 15% rests with the top ten. No cognate antigen is known for these TCRs. The sample was CD4+ T cells from PBMCs cultured with SARS-CoV-2 spike peptides, taken before COVID-19 vaccination. The source is a human donor who received a COVID-19 vaccine. Both conserved end residues are part of each CDR3. D genes are given only for firm matches. Clone size is shown for a subset of rows, as once, few, many or a class of expanded clone.

d_call	clone_size	v_call	j_call	cdr3_aa	cdr3_nt
.	.	TRBV28	TRBJ1-2	CGTGGSGYTF	TGTGGGACCGGGGGGAGTGGCTACACCTTC
.	.	TRBV6-2/TRBV6-3	TRBJ2-5	CASSPLPGRSLQETQYF	TGTGCCAGCAGTCCCTTACCCGGACGGAGTCTCCAAGAGACCCAGTACTTC
.	.	TRBV29-1	TRBJ2-4	CSVDDRGAGPKNIQYF	TGCAGCGTTGATGATCGGGGGGCGGGCCCCAAAAACATTCAGTACTTC
TRBD1	.	TRBV3-1/TRBV3-2	TRBJ2-3	CASSQGQHRDTQYF	TGTGCCAGCAGCCAGGGACAGCACAGAGATACGCAGTATTTT
.	once	TRBV24-1	TRBJ1-2	CATSEGRFYGYTF	TGTGCCACCAGTGAAGGGCGGTTCTATGGCTACACCTTC
TRBD1	.	TRBV24-1	TRBJ2-5	CATSDSQGPGETQYF	TGTGCCACCAGTGATTCACAGGGGCCGGGAGAGACCCAGTACTTC
.	few	TRBV18	TRBJ2-2	CASSREQTGELFF	TGTGCCAGCTCACGAGAACAGACCGGGGAGCTGTTTTTT
TRBD1	.	TRBV18	TRBJ1-2	CASSPTGENYGYTF	TGTGCCAGCTCACCAACAGGGGAAAACTATGGCTACACCTTC
.	.	TRBV6-5	TRBJ1-2	CASRGDVYGYTF	TGTGCCAGCAGGGGCGACGTCTATGGCTACACCTTC
.	.	TRBV7-8	TRBJ2-3	CASSLSGPWGDTQYF	TGTGCCAGCAGCTTAAGCGGGCCGTGGGGAGATACGCAGTATTTT
TRBD1	.	TRBV4-1	TRBJ1-1	CASSQPGQGYTEAFF	TGCGCCAGCAGCCAACCCGGACAGGGGTACACTGAAGCTTTCTTT
.	.	TRBV19	TRBJ1-2	CASSMVAEIRGDGYTF	TGTGCCAGTAGTATGGTTGCGGAAATTCGGGGGGACGGCTACACCTTC
.	.	TRBV28	TRBJ1-1	CASSMPVGRTEAFF	TGTGCCAGCAGTATGCCGGTGGGTCGGACTGAAGCTTTCTTT
TRBD1	.	TRBV19	TRBJ2-5	CASSEGQGAWETQYF	TGTGCCAGTAGTGAGGGACAGGGGGCGTGGGAGACCCAGTACTTC
.	.	TRBV24-1	TRBJ2-5	CATSDLTSGETQYF	TGTGCCACCAGTGATCTCACATCTGGGGAGACCCAGTACTTC
.	.	TRBV18	TRBJ1-1	CASSPRLNTEAFF	TGTGCCAGCTCACCACGCCTGAACACTGAAGCTTTCTTT
TRBD2	once	TRBV6-5	TRBJ2-5	CASRKAGGVETQYF	TGTGCCAGCAGGAAGGCGGGGGGGGTGGAGACCCAGTACTTC
.	.	TRBV2	TRBJ1-2	CASRPWGREGYTF	TGTGCCAGCAGGCCTTGGGGAAGAGAGGGCTACACCTTC
.	.	TRBV3-1/TRBV3-2	TRBJ2-3	CASSQTWTSADTQYF	TGTGCCAGCAGCCAAACATGGACGAGCGCAGATACGCAGTATTTT
TRBD2	.	TRBV28	TRBJ2-3	CASRPGLASNTQYF	TGTGCCAGCCGGCCGGGACTAGCGTCAAATACGCAGTATTTT
.	few	TRBV24-1	TRBJ2-2	CATSDFSTLGSGELFF	TGTGCCACCAGTGATTTTAGTACGTTGGGTTCCGGGGAGCTGTTTTTT
.	.	TRBV10-3	TRBJ2-2	CAISETGLVTGELFF	TGTGCCATCAGTGAGACAGGGTTAGTCACCGGGGAGCTGTTTTTT
TRBD1	.	TRBV9	TRBJ1-2	CASSVLGQGYYGYTF	TGTGCCAGCAGCGTTTTGGGACAGGGTTACTATGGCTACACCTTC
.	once	TRBV6-5	TRBJ1-4	CASSYTGWREKLFF	TGTGCCAGCAGTTACACAGGGTGGAGGGAAAAACTGTTTTTT
.	.	TRBV9	TRBJ1-2	CASSGDTYNYGYTF	TGTGCCAGCAGCGGGGACACCTACAACTATGGCTACACCTTC
.	.	TRBV9	TRBJ1-3	CASSVAGTVSGNTIYF	TGTGCCAGCAGCGTAGCAGGTACGGTTTCTGGAAACACCATATATTTT
.	.	TRBV6-6	TRBJ2-2	CASSYTVYRELFF	TGTGCCAGCAGTTATACAGTATACAGGGAGCTGTTTTTT
.	few	TRBV6-5	TRBJ2-1	CASSYSIQAHEDEQFF	TGTGCCAGCAGTTACTCGATTCAGGCCCATGAGGATGAGCAGTTCTTC
.	.	TRBV4-1	TRBJ1-1	CASSQFGQTNTEAFF	TGCGCCAGCAGCCAATTCGGACAGACGAACACTGAAGCTTTCTTT
TRBD1	.	TRBV25-1	TRBJ1-2	CASSPAGGSGYTF	TGTGCCAGCAGTCCGGCAGGGGGTAGTGGCTACACCTTC
.	.	TRBV5-8	TRBJ1-5	CASSQWTSNQPQHF	TGTGCCAGCAGCCAATGGACGAGCAATCAGCCCCAGCATTTT
.	.	TRBV30	TRBJ1-2	CAWSVRGKRDGYTF	TGTGCCTGGAGTGTCCGGGGGAAACGCGATGGCTACACCTTC
.	.	TRBV18	TRBJ1-1	CASSRMNTEAFF	TGTGCCAGCTCGCGAATGAACACTGAAGCTTTCTTT
TRBD1	.	TRBV6-5	TRBJ1-2	CASSGGSIYGYTF	TGTGCCAGTTCAGGGGGCTCGATCTATGGCTACACCTTC